The rows below give T cell receptor beta chains drawn from one sample of a study of graft-versus-host responses after intestinal transplantation. The assay was immunoSEQ multiplex PCR, and TCRdb's table has in-frame clones only and misses some. The table has 80,000 to 90,000 clones, roughly 89% seen once; the top ten hold roughly 0.3%. These receptors are not linked to any known antigen. The sample was unstimulated CD4+ T cells sorted from spleen or lymph node cells, taken before intestinal transplant. The receptors stem from a human donor who received an intestinal transplant. Each CDR3 is given with its conserved first and last residue. The D gene is left open where the match is weak. Clone size is stated in some rows and not others, as once, few, many or a class when expanded.

>TRBV28|TRBJ2-7|.|.
TGTGCCAGCAGTTTAAGTTATGGGACCTACGAGCAGTACTTC
CASSLSYGTYEQYF
>TRBV21-1|TRBJ2-6|once|.
TGTGCCACTACGTCAGGCAGTTACTCCTCTGGGGCCAACGTCCTGACTTTC
CATTSGSYSSGANVLTF
>TRBV7-9|TRBJ2-3|.|.
TGTGCCAGCAGGATCAAGGGTGGCACAGATACGCAGTATTTT
CASRIKGGTDTQYF
>TRBV9|TRBJ1-6|.|TRBD1
TGTGCCAGCAGCGTAGATACCGGGACAGACAATTCACCCCTCCACTTT
CASSVDTGTDNSPLHF
>TRBV2|TRBJ1-1|.|TRBD1
TGTGCCAGCAGTGGCGCCGGGACAGGGAACGCTGAAGCTTTCTTT
CASSGAGTGNAEAFF
>TRBV14|TRBJ2-1|.|.
TGTGCCAGCAGCCCTCCGTTAACTTACAGGGTCTACAATGAGCAGTTCTTC
CASSPPLTYRVYNEQFF
>TRBV6-5|TRBJ2-7|.|.
TGTGCCAGCAGTTACTCGAGGGGACGGGGCTACGAGCAGTACTTC
CASSYSRGRGYEQYF
>TRBV18|TRBJ2-3|.|TRBD2
TGTGCCAGCTCCCTGAGCGGGGGAATAGATACGCAGTATTTT
CASSLSGGIDTQYF
>TRBV4-1|TRBJ2-7|.|TRBD1
TGCGCCAGCAGCCAATTGGACAGGTTTTCCTACGAGCAGTACTTC
CASSQLDRFSYEQYF
>TRBV7-9|TRBJ2-2|.|.
TGTGCCAGCACCCTTTTCACGGGTCCCCTCCTCTCGAACACCGGGGAGCTGTTTTTT
CASTLFTGPLLSNTGELFF
>TRBV6-1|TRBJ1-5|.|TRBD1
TGTGCCAGCAGCGAAAGGGGGACAGGTTTTGGGAGCAATCAGCCCCAGCATTTT
CASSERGTGFGSNQPQHF
>TRBV14|TRBJ2-7|.|.
TGTGCCAGCAGCCAAGCTGGCTACGAGCAGTACTTC
CASSQAGYEQYF
>TRBV5-1|TRBJ2-2|.|TRBD2
TGCGCCAGCAGCTTAAGGAAGACTAGCGGTACTCTGGGGACCGGGGAGCTGTTTTTT
CASSLRKTSGTLGTGELFF
>TRBV6-5|TRBJ1-2|.|.
TGTGCCAGCAGTTACTCTGCAGGGAACTATGGCTACACCTTC
CASSYSAGNYGYTF
>TRBV7-2|TRBJ2-1|once|TRBD2
TGTGCCAGCAGCTTACAGCCCCCGGGACTAGCGTACAATGAGCAGTTCTTC
CASSLQPPGLAYNEQFF
>TRBV7-9|TRBJ1-5|.|.
TGTGCCAGCAGCTTAGAGTCCAATCAGCCCCAGCATTTT
CASSLESNQPQHF
>TRBV5-1|TRBJ2-2|.|TRBD2
TGCGCCAGCAGCGTCACTAGCGAGAACACCGGGGAGCTGTTTTTT
CASSVTSENTGELFF
>TRBV28|TRBJ2-4|.|.
TGTGCCAGCAGTTCGTCGACCAGCCTAGCCAAAAACATTCAGTACTTC
CASSSSTSLAKNIQYF
>TRBV5-6|TRBJ1-2|.|TRBD1
TGTGCCAGCAGCCCCATTGAGGCCCCGGACAGGCTCTATGGCTACACCTTC
CASSPIEAPDRLYGYTF
>TRBV5-1|TRBJ2-7|once|.
TGCGCCAGCAGCTTGTTTGGGGGACACCCTTACGAGCAGTACTTC
CASSLFGGHPYEQYF
>TRBV28|TRBJ2-5|once|TRBD1
TGTGCCAGCAGCCTGGGACAGGGAGTCCAAGAGACCCAGTACTTC
CASSLGQGVQETQYF
>TRBV2|TRBJ1-2|.|.
TGTGCCAGCAGTGATTATAGGGGTGGAAACTATGGCTACACCTTC
CASSDYRGGNYGYTF
>TRBV11-2|TRBJ2-7|few|.
TGTGCCAGCAGCTTAGATCGGAGGGTGGGGGAGCAGTACTTC
CASSLDRRVGEQYF
>TRBV10-3|TRBJ2-7|once|TRBD2
TGTGCCATCAGCTCAGCGGGAGGGCCCTACGAGCAGTACTTC
CAISSAGGPYEQYF
>TRBV29-1|TRBJ2-3|.|.
TGCAGCGTTGACGGAGGGGGTGGGACAGATACGCAGTATTTT
CSVDGGGGTDTQYF
>TRBV7-7|TRBJ2-1|.|TRBD2
TGTGCCAGCAGCCCGGGGACTAGCGGGAGTAATGAGCAGTTCTTC
CASSPGTSGSNEQFF
>TRBV7-9|TRBJ2-3|few|TRBD2
TGTGCCAGCAGTCTTAGCGGGAGTAAGGGAGATACGCAGTATTTT
CASSLSGSKGDTQYF
>TRBV9|TRBJ1-1|once|.
TGTGCCAGCAGCGTCGTCACTGAAGCTTTCTTT
CASSVVTEAFF
>TRBV11-2|TRBJ2-1|.|.
TGTGCCAGCATACCTTACCCGAGTTACAATGAGCAGTTCTTC
CASIPYPSYNEQFF
>TRBV21-1|TRBJ1-5|.|.
TGTGCCAGCAGCAAAAAGGACCCAGGCGTCGATCAGCCCCAGCATTTT
CASSKKDPGVDQPQHF
>TRBV29-1|TRBJ1-5|few|.
TGCAGCGTTGAGGGGTCAGGGGGCAATCAGCCCCAGCATTTT
CSVEGSGGNQPQHF